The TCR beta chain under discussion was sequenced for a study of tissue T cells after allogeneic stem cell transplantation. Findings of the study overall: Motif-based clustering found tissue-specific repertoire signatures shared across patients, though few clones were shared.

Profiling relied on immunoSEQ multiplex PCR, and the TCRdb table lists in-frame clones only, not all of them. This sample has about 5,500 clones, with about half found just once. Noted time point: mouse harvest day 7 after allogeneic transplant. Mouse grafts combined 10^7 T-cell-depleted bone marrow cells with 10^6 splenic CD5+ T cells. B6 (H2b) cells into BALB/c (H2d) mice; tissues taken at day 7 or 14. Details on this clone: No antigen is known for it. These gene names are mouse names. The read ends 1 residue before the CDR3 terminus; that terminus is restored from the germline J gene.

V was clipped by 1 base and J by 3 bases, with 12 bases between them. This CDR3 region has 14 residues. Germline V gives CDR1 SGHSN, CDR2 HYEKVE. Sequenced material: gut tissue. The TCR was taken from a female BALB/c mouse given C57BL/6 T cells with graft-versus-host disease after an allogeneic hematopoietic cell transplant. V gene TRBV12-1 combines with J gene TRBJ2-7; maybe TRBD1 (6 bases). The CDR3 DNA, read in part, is TGTGCCAGCTCTCTACAGGGCGACCTCTATGAACAGTAC. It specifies CASSLQGDLYEQY. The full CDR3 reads CASSLQGDLYEQYF.